What follows are 11 T cell receptor beta chains derived from one specimen sequenced in a study of blood T cell repertoires in COVID-19. Profiled with immunoSEQ multiplex PCR; TCRdb holds only in-frame clones, not every one. This table holds some 170,000 clones, more than 80% found once. The sequenced sample was peripheral blood. These receptors were collected from a woman aged 40 to 50 with COVID-19, enrolled during active disease.

The table lists this clone with a count of one. This sequence joins TRBV4-1 and TRBJ2-7; D gene ambiguous. The CDR3 is made up of 14 amino acids. Per the germline V gene, CDR1 is MGHRA and CDR2 is YSYEKL. V lost 1 base and J lost 2, with 9 bases in between. This CDR3 reads CASSQVAQTYEQYF. Here the CDR3 DNA reads TGCGCCAGCAGCCAAGTGGCCCAGACCTACGAGCAGTACTTC.

The V call is TRBV12-3 or TRBV12-4, the J call TRBJ2-5; 7 nucleotides line up with TRBD1. Unmatched junction bases numbered 1, after V lost 5 bases and J lost 4 bases. This CDR3 contains 12 residues. The CDR3 loop is CASSHRGETQYF. In DNA, the CDR3 is TGTGCCAGCAGTCACAGGGGAGAGACCCAGTACTTC.

V and J are TRBV9 and TRBJ2-1; 8 bases map to TRBD2. J gave up 3 bases and V 4 bases, and 15 bases lay outside the gene matches. This CDR3 has 18 residues. Germline CDR1 is SGDLS and CDR2 is YYNGEE. For the CDR3, the DNA is TGTGCCAGCAGCCCTGCGGGATACGGTAGCGGGATCTACAATGAGCAGTTCTTC. Protein product: CASSPAGYGSGIYNEQFF.

The chain recombines TRBV15 with TRBJ2-3; TRBD2 aligns across 10 bases. The CDR3 length is 15 residues. The J segment lost 4 bases and the V segment lost 2 bases, leaving 3 bases of the junction unmatched. The germline gives CDR1 LNHNV, CDR2 YYDKDF (reference sequence). This chain's CDR3 is CATSRTGTSADTQYF. In nucleotides, the CDR3 is TGTGCCACCAGCAGAACCGGGACTAGCGCAGATACGCAGTATTTT.

The gene calls are TRBV5-6 and TRBJ2-7, with 8 nucleotides matching TRBD1. This CDR3 spans 13 amino acids. The germline V gene encodes CDR1 SGHDT and CDR2 YYEEEE. Trimming at V came to 5 bases and at J to 7 bases, leaving 8 bases not matched to a gene. Written as DNA, the CDR3 is TGTGCCAGCAGGCCCATAACAGGGGGTGAGCAGTACGTC. It encodes CASRPITGGEQYV.

The rearrangement joins TRBV6-5 to TRBJ1-1, with D tentatively TRBD1 (5 bases). V lost 4 bases to trimming and J lost 0 bases, with 15 bases between them. The CDR3 length is 16 residues. Germline V gene lookup returns CDR1 MNHEY and CDR2 SVGAGI. CDR3 bases: TGTGCCAGCAGTTCACGGAGACAGCCCGTGAACACTGAAGCTTTCTTT. It is translated as CASSSRRQPVNTEAFF.

This clone was seen only a few times. This chain's CDR3 is CASSRDPGQGRNEQFF. Here the CDR3 DNA reads TGCGCCAGCAGCCGAGACCCGGGACAGGGGCGCAATGAGCAGTTCTTC. The chain combines TRBV4-1 with TRBJ2-1; 10 bases align to TRBD1. The CDR3 runs 16 residues. Trimming at V came to 4 bases and at J to 6 bases, leaving 9 bases not matched to a gene. Looked up from germline, CDR1 is MGHRA and CDR2 is YSYEKL.

In DNA form, the CDR3 reads TGTGCCAGCAGCCTCCGGTTAAGGGGGCGACGGTACGGCTACACCTTC. Translating gives CASSLRLRGRRYGYTF. This chain connects TRBV7-2 to TRBJ1-2, with 7 bases that match TRBD1. V lost 5 bases and J lost 8; bases outside the gene matches: 17. Germline CDR1 and CDR2: SGHTA and FQGNSA. The CDR3 sequence is 16 residues long.

In this sample, this clone turned up once. The rearrangement links TRBV29-1 to TRBJ1-2; D might be TRBD1 (6 bases). CDR1 is SQVTM, CDR2 ANQGSEA, per germline. The CDR3 totals 12 residues. Between the trimmed V and J ends, which lost 3 bases and 5 bases, there was a span of 10 bases. The CDR3 bases are TGCAGCGTTGAGGACAGCCGATATGGCTACACCTTC. Translated: CSVEDSRYGYTF. Drawing the rest from reference TRBV29-1 and TRBJ1-2, the complete variable domain is SAVISQKPSRDICQRGTSLTIQCQVDSQVTMMFWYRQQPGQSLTLIATANQGSEATYESGFVIDKFPISRPNLTFSTLTVSNMSPEDSSIYLCSVEDSRYGYTFGSGTRLTVV.

The sample holds a few counts of this clone. The chain is built from TRBV2 and TRBJ1-5, with a possible D match to TRBD1 (6 bases). Trimming took off 7 bases at V and 4 bases at J, with 11 bases between the two ends. This CDR3 comprises 13 residues. CDR1 SNHLY and CDR2 FYNNEI come from the germline V gene. The DNA of the CDR3 is TGTGCCAGCAAAGGCAGGGGAAATCAGCCCCAGCATTTT. This sequence encodes CASKGRGNQPQHF.

This chain joins TRBV9 and TRBJ2-3, with D tentatively TRBD2 (6 bases). The CDR3 is 16 residues long. V gave up 3 bases and J gave up 4 bases, with 18 bases separating them. CDR1 is SGDLS, CDR2 YYNGEE, per germline. DNA for the CDR3: TGTGCCAGCAGCGATTCTCGGGAGACCGGGGCAGATACGCAGTATTTT. Protein sequence: CASSDSRETGADTQYF.